The T cell receptor (beta chain) under discussion was sequenced for a study of blood T cell repertoires in COVID-19. Study-level background: From T cells, B-cell-depleted T cells, or PBMCs came the material, which was cDNA or gDNA.

The CDR3 has 16 residues. V trimming: 6 bases; J trimming: 5 bases; junction bases outside the gene matches: 12. Germline values: CDR1 LNHDA, CDR2 SQIVND (reference sequence). Original processing methods: Estimation of nucleated cell counts was performed using reference gene primer amplification. Profiling relied on immunoSEQ multiplex PCR, and the TCRdb table lists in-frame clones only, not all of them. The V and J calls and clone size were taken over from that table, and D and trimming were inferred from the DNA. Of about 200,000 clones detected, around three quarters appear once; the ten largest clones hold under 8.5%.

Sequencing was carried out using peripheral blood. The chain couples TRBV19 to TRBJ2-5; 10 positions agree with TRBD2. The source of this sequence is a woman aged 70 to 79 with acute or convalescent COVID-19. CDR3 amino acids: CASSPVGSGGRETQYF. Here the CDR3 DNA reads TGTGCCAGTAGCCCCGTTGGTAGCGGGGGGAGGGAGACCCAGTACTTC.